This record looks at one T cell receptor (beta chain) sequence and its context. The sample belongs to a study of blood T cell repertoires in COVID-19. Data came from immunoSEQ multiplex PCR; TCRdb stores just in-frame clones and leaves some out. The sample holds a few hundred thousand clones, approximately 90% seen once. V shed 2 bases and J 6 bases; nucleotides not matched to a gene: 8. Germline lookup yields CDR1 MGHDK and CDR2 SYGVNS. This CDR3 is built from 15 residues. The receptor was derived from a woman aged 18-29 years who had recovered from COVID-19. The sample consisted of PBMCs or T cells enriched from blood (not recorded which). V and J are TRBV25-1 and TRBJ1-2, with 8 bases identical to TRBD1. The CDR3 here is CASSEDRGNIHGYTF. The DNA of the CDR3 is TGTGCCAGCAGTGAAGACAGGGGAAATATTCATGGCTACACCTTC.